This T cell receptor (beta chain) stems from a study of identical twins. The CDR3 has 13 residues. In germline, CDR1 is MNHNS, CDR2 SASEGT. V dropped 4 bases and J dropped 8 bases, with 14 bases sitting between them. TCRdb passed the 5' RACE reads through MiXCR, listing each CDR3 protein once. The table lists 1.5 million to 2 million distinct CDR3 sequences, more than 30% of them singletons. The source is a newborn girl in good health. This rearrangement joins TRBV6-1 to TRBJ1-1; maybe TRBD1 (6 bases). Sequencing was done on a sample of cord blood. The CDR3 nucleotides read TGTGCCAGCAGTGGTAACAGGGTCACCGAAGCTTTCTTT. Translation: CASSGNRVTEAFF.